The 30 T cell receptor beta chains below come from one sample, sequenced in a study of T cell responses to AZD1222 COVID-19 vaccine. Sequencing used immunoSEQ multiplex PCR; TCRdb keeps in-frame clones, though not all of them. Of roughly 60,000 clones detected, approximately 82% appear once; the ten largest clones hold 20%. The sequencing here drew on peripheral blood, taken on day 0 of AZD1222 vaccination. These receptors were collected from an adult in good health.

This chain joins TRBV9 and TRBJ1-1; no firm D call. Between the trimmed V and J ends, which lost 0 bases and 6 bases, there was a span of 12 bases. Germline-derived CDR1 and CDR2 are SGDLS and YYNGEE. The CDR3 has 14 residues. CDR3 sequence (DNA): TGTGCCAGCAGCGTAGTTTCCCAGATACCTGAAGCTTTCTTT. Amino acid sequence: CASSVVSQIPEAFF.

The J gene is TRBJ2-7, the V gene TRBV7-6; 9 bases fit TRBD1. CDR1 and CDR2 (germline): SGHVS, FNYEAQ. The junction had 11 bases not matched to a gene; V was cut back by 5 bases and J by 6 bases. The CDR3 sequence is 15 residues long. This chain's CDR3 is CASSMEGQGYGEQYF. The CDR3 DNA reads as TGTGCCAGCAGCATGGAGGGACAGGGTTACGGCGAGCAGTACTTC.

The chain is built from TRBV7-9 and TRBJ1-5; the D gene is possibly TRBD1 (6 bases). The CDR3 loop spans 14 amino acids. The V gene's germline CDR1 is SEHNR and CDR2 FQNEAQ (reference sequence). Trimming took off 1 base at V and 5 bases at J, with 9 bases between the two ends. The CDR3 region has the DNA TGTGCCAGCAGCTTAGGGGGGGCGGATCAGCCCCAGCATTTT. This gives the protein CASSLGGADQPQHF.

This clone was counted between two and nine times. V usage is TRBV5-1 and J usage is TRBJ1-1, with a possible D match to TRBD1 (6 bases). The germline V gene has CDR1 SGHRS and CDR2 YFSETQ. The CDR3 length is 14 residues. With 3 bases removed from V and 5 bases from J, the gap between germline ends came to 14 bases. The CDR3 protein is CASSYTRGGTEAFF. The DNA for the CDR3 is TGCGCCAGCAGCTACACTCGAGGGGGAACTGAAGCTTTCTTT.

The rearrangement joins TRBV7-9 to TRBJ2-2; a weak D match, TRBD2 (5 bases). V dropped 3 bases and J dropped 7 bases, with 12 bases sitting between them. Germline CDR1 reads SEHNR; CDR2 reads FQNEAQ (reference sequence). CDR3 size: 14 residues. Written as DNA, the CDR3 is TGTGCCAGCAGCTTTCGCGGGTCGGGCGGGGAGCTGTTTTTT. It translates to CASSFRGSGGELFF.

The chain combines TRBV25-1 with TRBJ1-2; D is uncertain. The V end was cut by 5 bases, the J end by 1 base, with 11 bases between. This CDR3 spans 14 amino acids. CDR1 MGHDK and CDR2 SYGVNS come from the germline V gene. In DNA, the CDR3 is TGTGCCAGCAGTCCGCCCGGTCTTAACTATGGCTACACCTTC. This encodes CASSPPGLNYGYTF.

The chain links TRBV4-3 to TRBJ1-6, with D maybe TRBD1 (5 bases). V was trimmed by 4 bases and J by 7 bases, leaving 14 bases between them. Germline V gene data show CDR1 as LGHNA and CDR2 as YSLEER. This CDR3 spans 15 amino acids. The CDR3 spells CASSRRAGGNSPLHF. CDR3 DNA: TGCGCCAGCAGCCGAAGGGCGGGGGGGAATTCACCCCTCCACTTT.

The rearrangement uses TRBV7-8 and TRBJ1-5; tentatively, D is TRBD1 (6 bases). Trimming left V 3 bases short and J 7 bases short, with 19 bases between. The germline CDR1 and CDR2 sequences are SGHVS and FQNEAQ. The CDR3 consists of 16 residues. The CDR3 here is CASSFNRDGAGQPQHF. For the CDR3, the DNA is TGTGCCAGCAGCTTTAACAGGGACGGGGCCGGCCAGCCCCAGCATTTT.

This chain links TRBV7-3 with TRBJ2-1, with TRBD2 as a possible D gene (5 bases). CDR3 size: 13 residues. From germline, CDR1 is SGHTA and CDR2 FQGTGA. V was shortened by 3 bases and J by 4 bases, with 7 bases between the two germline ends. The DNA for the CDR3 is TGTGCCAGCAGCTTTGGACTTTACAATGAGCAGTTCTTC. This encodes CASSFGLYNEQFF.

This clone was seen more than once but under ten times. V is TRBV29-1 and J is TRBJ1-3, with unresolved D. Trimming cost V 5 bases and J 0 bases, with 2 bases left between them. In germline, CDR1 is SQVTM, CDR2 ANQGSEA. The CDR3 length is 11 residues. CDR3 DNA: TGCAGCGTTACCTCTGGAAACACCATATATTTT. Translation gives CSVTSGNTIYF.

The chain uses TRBV28 and TRBJ2-5, with D possibly being TRBD2 (7 bases). V lost 5 bases and J lost 4, with 14 bases in between. The length of the CDR3 is 14 residues. Germline V gene sequence: CDR1 MDHEN, CDR2 SYDVKM. The CDR3 spells CASSHREGVETQYF. In DNA form, the CDR3 reads TGTGCCAGCAGTCACAGGGAGGGAGTAGAGACCCAGTACTTC.

V usage is TRBV9 and J usage is TRBJ1-6; D is perhaps TRBD1 (5 bases). V was clipped by 4 bases and J by 3 bases, with 8 bases between them. The CDR3 is 14 amino acids. CDR1 and CDR2 from the germline V gene are SGDLS and YYNGEE. CDR3 DNA sequence: TGTGCCAGCAGCACCGACAGCTATAATTCACCCCTCCACTTT. Encoded protein: CASSTDSYNSPLHF.

The chain is built from TRBV23-1 and TRBJ2-4; TRBD2 matches 13 bases. TRBV23-1 qualifies as an ORF whose function is uncertain. The CDR3 is 19 amino acids. V was clipped by 4 bases and J by 1 base; unmatched bases: 10. In DNA, the CDR3 is TGCGCCAGCAGTCCTCCCGGACTAGCGGGAGAGGGGGCCAAAAACATTCAGTACTTC. Translating gives CASSPPGLAGEGAKNIQYF.

V usage is TRBV10-3 and J usage is TRBJ1-6; tentative D call: TRBD1 (6 bases). Germline values: CDR1 ENHRY, CDR2 SYGVKD. Trimming shortened V by 2 bases and J by 7 bases, and 15 bases separated the two germline ends. The CDR3 is 16 residues long. CDR3 sequence (DNA): TGTGCCATCAGTGAGCCCGGGACAAACCAAAATTCACCCCTCCACTTT. Amino acid sequence: CAISEPGTNQNSPLHF.

This clone was picked up one time. The chain has TRBV7-2 and TRBJ1-2; no firm D call. The CDR3 extends over 14 amino acids. V lost 2 bases and J lost 2, with 9 bases in between. CDR1 SGHTA and CDR2 FQGNSA come from the germline V gene. The CDR3 DNA is TGTGCCAGCAGCTTAAATCCGGACAACTATGGCTACACCTTC. It yields the protein CASSLNPDNYGYTF.

The chain carries TRBV2 and TRBJ2-2; perhaps TRBD1 as D (5 bases). The CDR3 runs to 16 residues. The germline gives CDR1 SNHLY, CDR2 FYNNEI. V lost 6 bases, J lost 2 bases, and 16 bases lay in between. As DNA, the CDR3 is TGTGCCAGCAGGAATCGGCAGGGCCTAAACACCGGGGAGCTGTTTTTT. Translated: CASRNRQGLNTGELFF.

V usage is TRBV28 and J usage is TRBJ1-1; D gene ambiguous. With 6 bases removed from V and 7 bases from J, the gap between germline ends came to 12 bases. The germline V gene encodes CDR1 MDHEN and CDR2 SYDVKM. This CDR3 is 12 amino acids long. The CDR3 coding sequence is TGTGCCAGCAGACGACCCGGCGTTGAAGCTTTCTTT. This encodes CASRRPGVEAFF.

This clone was seen a single time. The V and J genes are TRBV14 and TRBJ2-6; D gene uncertain. With 1 base removed from V and 0 bases from J, the gap between germline ends came to 4 bases. CDR1 and CDR2 from the germline V gene are SGHDN and FVKESK. This CDR3 has 15 residues. This chain's CDR3 is CASSQVGSGANVLTF. The CDR3 DNA reads TGTGCCAGCAGCCAAGTGGGCTCTGGGGCCAACGTCCTGACTTTC. Filled out from reference TRBV14 and TRBJ2-6, the complete variable domain reads EAGVTQFPSHSVIEKGQTVTLRCDPISGHDNLYWYRRVMGKEIKFLLHFVKESKQDESGMPNNRFLAERTGGTYSTLKVQPAELEDSGVYFCASSQVGSGANVLTFGAGSRLTVL.

The V call is TRBV9, the J call TRBJ2-7, with TRBD2 matching over 10 bases. V dropped 0 bases and J dropped 4; count of bases not matched to a gene: 4. This CDR3 is built from 15 residues. Per germline, CDR1 SGDLS and CDR2 YYNGEE. For the CDR3, the DNA is TGTGCCAGCAGCGTAGGGCTAGCGGGAGAATACGAGCAGTACTTC. This gives the protein CASSVGLAGEYEQYF. The full variable domain, completed using reference TRBV9 and TRBJ2-7, is DSGVTQTPKHLITATGQRVTLRCSPRSGDLSVYWYQQSLDQGLQFLIQYYNGEERAKGNILERFSAQQFPDLHSELNLSSLELGDSALYFCASSVGLAGEYEQYFGPGTRLTVT.

The gene calls are TRBV13 and TRBJ2-1, with 9 bases fitting TRBD2. Germline V lookup: CDR1 PRHDT, CDR2 FYEKMQ (reference sequence). This CDR3 has 19 residues. The V gene end was trimmed by 4 bases and the J gene end by 0 bases; junction bases not matched to a gene: 13. The CDR3 loop is CASSSSPGTSWSSYNEQFF. The CDR3 DNA sequence: TGTGCCAGCAGCTCCTCCCCCGGGACTAGCTGGAGCTCCTACAATGAGCAGTTCTTC.

The chain employs TRBV27 and TRBJ1-2, with a tentative D call TRBD1 (5 bases). This CDR3 region has 12 residues. With 5 bases removed from V and 4 bases from J, the gap between germline ends came to 8 bases. The germline CDR1 and CDR2 sequences are MNHEY and SMNVEV (reference sequence). Written as DNA, the CDR3 is TGTGCCAGCAGTCCTACAGGCTATGGCTACACCTTC. As protein: CASSPTGYGYTF.

This clone has just one count. The CDR3 DNA is TGTGCCAGTACGTTCGGGGGCCCAGGGGCCACTGAAGCTTTCTTT. Its protein is CASTFGGPGATEAFF. V gene TRBV19 combines with J gene TRBJ1-1; TRBD1 is a possible D gene (6 bases). Germline CDR1 LNHDA, CDR2 SQIVND (reference sequence). The CDR3 consists of 15 residues. Trimming pared 7 bases from V and 4 bases from J, leaving 19 bases between.

The chain uses TRBV18 and TRBJ2-5, with TRBD1 matching over 7 bases. V shed 6 bases and J 5 bases; nucleotides not matched to a gene: 12. The CDR3 contains 15 residues. Germline-derived CDR1 and CDR2 are KGHSH and LQKENI. The DNA for the CDR3 is TGTGCCAGCTCGCCTACCGGGACAGACCTGGAGACCCAGTACTTC. This gives the protein CASSPTGTDLETQYF.

The rearrangement uses TRBV7-2 and TRBJ2-1, with 7 bases matching TRBD1. The V gene end was trimmed by 5 bases and the J gene end by 7 bases; junction bases not matched to a gene: 11. This CDR3 is 15 amino acids long. The V gene's germline CDR1 is SGHTA and CDR2 FQGNSA. The CDR3 spells CASSKGGAVRNEQFF. The CDR3 DNA reads TGTGCCAGCAGCAAAGGGGGCGCAGTGAGGAATGAGCAGTTCTTC.

The chain uses TRBV7-9 and TRBJ1-1; no firm D call. CDR3 size: 13 residues. V lost 8 bases and J 1 base, leaving 11 bases between the germline ends. Per germline, CDR1 SEHNR and CDR2 FQNEAQ (reference sequence). The CDR3 DNA sequence: TGTGCCAGCGCTCTACTCTGGAACACTGAAGCTTTCTTT. Translated, it gives CASALLWNTEAFF.

The V gene is TRBV24-1, the J gene TRBJ2-1; D not resolved. Germline V gene sequence: CDR1 KGHDR, CDR2 SFDVKD. CDR3 length: 16 residues. Trimming removed 2 bases at V and 2 bases at J, with 12 bases between. CDR3 nucleotides: TGTGCCACCAGTGATTCCCAAGTGTCTCCCTACAATGAGCAGTTCTTC. Residues: CATSDSQVSPYNEQFF.

The chain has TRBV5-4 and TRBJ2-3; D is ambiguous. Germline loops: CDR1 SGHNT, CDR2 YYREEE (reference sequence). The V end lost 0 bases, the J end lost 2 bases, and 7 bases lay between the germline ends. There are 14 residues in the CDR3. CDR3 sequence: CASSLGPPTDTQYF. Written as DNA, the CDR3 is TGTGCCAGCAGCTTGGGTCCCCCCACAGATACGCAGTATTTT.

The chain uses TRBV4-3 and TRBJ1-2, with D possibly matching TRBD1 (6 bases). This CDR3 region has 15 residues. The germline gives CDR1 LGHNA, CDR2 YSLEER. V shed 0 bases and J shed 3 bases, with 11 bases lying between them. The CDR3 is CASSQELTGDYGYTF. The CDR3 region has the DNA TGCGCCAGCAGCCAAGAACTGACAGGCGACTATGGCTACACCTTC.

V and J are TRBV5-1 and TRBJ2-3; D ambiguous. Trimming cost V 0 bases and J 4 bases, with 3 bases left between them. The CDR3 sequence is 12 residues long. The germline gives CDR1 SGHRS, CDR2 YFSETQ. The chain's CDR3 is CASSLEADTQYF. In DNA form, the CDR3 reads TGCGCCAGCAGCTTGGAGGCAGATACGCAGTATTTT.

This chain connects TRBV5-6 to TRBJ2-7; 14 nucleotides align to TRBD2. Germline V gives CDR1 SGHDT, CDR2 YYEEEE. The CDR3 runs 16 residues. V shed 0 bases, J shed 6 bases, and the junction held 5 bases outside the gene matches. DNA for the CDR3: TGTGCCAGCAGCTTGGCCGGGACTAGCGGGAGAAGCGAGCAGTACGTC. Protein product: CASSLAGTSGRSEQYV.